The 25 T cell receptor beta chains below were found in one sample sequenced in a study of blood T cell repertoires in COVID-19. Profiling relied on immunoSEQ multiplex PCR, and the TCRdb table lists in-frame clones only, not all of them. The sample holds about 26,000 clones, roughly 90% seen once. Source material: peripheral blood. The receptors here all came from a human donor in a cohort sampled during active COVID-19.

The V call is TRBV6-5, the J call TRBJ1-2; D may be TRBD1 (5 bases). CDR1 and CDR2 from the germline V gene are MNHEY and SVGAGI. This CDR3 is built from 13 residues. Trimming pared 6 bases from V and 4 bases from J, leaving 12 bases between. CDR3 nucleotide sequence: TGTGCCAGCAGCCCCGGACACTTCTATGGCTACACCTTC. This translates into CASSPGHFYGYTF.

The chain is built from TRBV11-2 and TRBJ1-1; 10 bases align to TRBD1. Germline V gene lookup returns CDR1 SGHAT and CDR2 FQNNGV. The CDR3 length is 15 residues. The V gene end was trimmed by 5 bases and the J gene end by 1 base; junction bases not matched to a gene: 4. This CDR3 reads CASSERTGGNTEAFF. CDR3 DNA: TGTGCCAGCAGCGAAAGGACAGGGGGGAACACTGAAGCTTTCTTT.

This chain links TRBV19 with TRBJ2-1; D is undetermined. The germline V gene has CDR1 LNHDA and CDR2 SQIVND (reference sequence). This CDR3 region has 14 residues. V was pared by 6 bases and J by 6 bases, with 15 bases between. The CDR3 DNA reads TGTGCCAGTAGCTCCGCCAGGTTCTCCAATGAGCAGTTCTTC. It specifies CASSSARFSNEQFF.

In DNA form, the CDR3 reads TGCGCCAGCAGCGCCCGGACTAGCGGGGGTTCTCTAATCTCCTACAATGAGCAGTTCTTC. Translated, it gives CASSARTSGGSLISYNEQFF. V and J are TRBV5-1 and TRBJ2-1; 13 nucleotides agree with TRBD2. J gave up 0 bases and V 4 bases, and 13 bases lay outside the gene matches. This CDR3 contains 20 residues. The V gene's germline CDR1 is SGHRS and CDR2 YFSETQ.

This sequence joins TRBV12-5 and TRBJ1-4, with TRBD1 matching 10 bases. Unmatched junction bases numbered 5, after V lost 5 bases and J lost 8 bases. CDR3 length: 14 residues. The V gene's germline CDR1 is LGHNT and CDR2 FRNRAP. The CDR3 coding sequence is TGTGCTAGTGGTCCCGGACAGGGGGAGGAAAAACTGTTTTTT. As protein: CASGPGQGEEKLFF.

This chain links TRBV18 with TRBJ2-7, with D unresolved. The CDR3 has 14 residues. Germline assignment: CDR1 KGHSH and CDR2 LQKENI. Trimming shortened V by 2 bases and J by 0 bases, and 8 bases separated the two germline ends. CDR3 DNA: TGTGCCAGCTCACCATCACCGAGCTCCTACGAGCAGTACTTC. Encoded protein: CASSPSPSSYEQYF.

V gene TRBV29-1 combines with J gene TRBJ2-1; D is perhaps TRBD1 (6 bases). Trimming removed 8 bases at V and 7 bases at J, with 12 bases between. CDR3 size: 11 residues. Germline V lookup: CDR1 SQVTM, CDR2 ANQGSEA. For the CDR3, the DNA is TGCAGCACGCGGACAGCTAATGAGCAGTTCTTC. This codes for CSTRTANEQFF.

This clone has only one observation. This chain joins TRBV12-3 or TRBV12-4 and TRBJ1-1, with 7 bases matching TRBD1. The CDR3 loop spans 13 amino acids. The J segment lost 10 bases and the V segment lost 6 bases, leaving 11 bases of the junction unmatched. The CDR3 is CASSHQDRETAFF. For the CDR3, the DNA is TGTGCCAGCAGCCACCAAGACAGGGAAACAGCTTTCTTT.

This clone was recorded only once. The V call is TRBV5-5, the J call TRBJ2-5; D perhaps matches TRBD2 (5 bases). V was cut by 4 bases and J by 3 bases, with 16 bases left in between. The CDR3 loop spans 15 amino acids. Germline V CDR1 and CDR2: SGHKS, YYEKEE (reference sequence). In DNA form, the CDR3 reads TGTGCCAGCAGCGCAGACGGGGTTTATAAAGAGACCCAGTACTTC. It encodes CASSADGVYKETQYF.

This clone occurred a few times. V is TRBV7-2 and J is TRBJ1-2; the D is unclear. The germline V gene has CDR1 SGHTA and CDR2 FQGNSA. V was pared by 4 bases and J by 6 bases, with 12 bases between. CDR3 length equals 13 residues. The chain's CDR3 is CASSYPGLNGYTF. CDR3 sequence (DNA): TGTGCCAGCAGCTACCCGGGATTGAATGGCTACACCTTC.

The chain joins TRBV3-1 (or the pseudogene TRBV3-2) to TRBJ2-3; D may be TRBD2 (7 bases). The CDR3 spans 16 residues. Looked up from germline, CDR1 is LGHDT and CDR2 is YNNKEL (reference sequence). Trimming removed 0 bases from V and 2 bases from J, with 12 bases in between. Here the CDR3 reads CASSQDVGGHTDTQYF. DNA for the CDR3: TGTGCCAGCAGCCAAGATGTGGGGGGGCACACAGATACGCAGTATTTT.

The J gene is TRBJ1-4, the V gene TRBV6-2 or TRBV6-3; unclear D gene. The CDR3 consists of 11 residues. V was clipped by 6 bases and J by 15 bases, with 14 bases between them. Germline CDR1 MNHEY, CDR2 SVGEGT. This chain's CDR3 is CASSGRRQVFF. DNA for the CDR3: TGTGCCAGCAGCGGCCGCCGCCAGGTGTTTTTT.

This clone was observed a single time. V usage is TRBV7-9 and J usage is TRBJ2-3; D is perhaps TRBD2 (5 bases). CDR3 length equals 13 residues. V was shortened by 4 bases and J by 6 bases, with 11 bases between the two germline ends. From germline, CDR1 is SEHNR and CDR2 FQNEAQ (reference sequence). The CDR3 DNA is TGTGCCAGCAGCTCGAAGACTACGGATACGCAGTATTTT. Protein: CASSSKTTDTQYF.

The J gene is TRBJ2-7, the V gene TRBV6-2 or TRBV6-3; 9 bases are shared with TRBD1. The trim removed 4 bases at V and 0 bases at J, leaving 4 bases unmatched. Per germline, CDR1 MNHEY and CDR2 SVGEGT. CDR3 length: 15 amino acids. The CDR3 region is CASSSGQGLSYEQYF. The CDR3 coding sequence is TGTGCCAGCAGTTCGGGACAGGGCCTCTCCTACGAGCAGTACTTC.

The V call is TRBV5-1, the J call TRBJ2-7; the match to TRBD2 covers 7 bases. V was pared by 4 bases and J by 4 bases, with 11 bases of the junction left unmatched. Germline V gives CDR1 SGHRS, CDR2 YFSETQ. The CDR3 is 15 residues long. CDR3 loop: CASSRGGPREYEQYF. As DNA, the CDR3 is TGCGCCAGCAGCCGCGGGGGACCCAGGGAGTACGAGCAGTACTTC. The whole variable domain, filled in from reference TRBV5-1 and TRBJ2-7, reads KAGVTQTPRYLIKTRGQQVTLSCSPISGHRSVSWYQQTPGQGLQFLFEYFSETQRNKGNFPGRFSGRQFSNSRSEMNVSTLELGDSALYLCASSRGGPREYEQYFGPGTRLTVT.

This rearrangement joins TRBV7-9 to TRBJ1-2, with D uncertain. Between the trimmed V and J ends, which lost 1 base and 7 bases, there was a span of 13 bases. The germline gives CDR1 SEHNR, CDR2 FQNEAQ (reference sequence). The CDR3 spans 14 residues. The CDR3 nucleotides are TGTGCCAGCAGCTTAGTGAGTGTTTACGGTGGCTACACCTTC. As protein: CASSLVSVYGGYTF.

The V call is TRBV6-5, the J call TRBJ2-1; 11 positions agree with TRBD1. Germline V CDR1 and CDR2: MNHEY, SVGAGI. V lost 5 bases to trimming and J lost 7 bases; unmatched junction nucleotides: 4. The CDR3 extends over 14 amino acids. The CDR3: CASSIGQGANEQFF. The CDR3 nucleotides read TGTGCCAGCAGTATAGGACAGGGGGCGAATGAGCAGTTCTTC.

The chain has TRBV19 and TRBJ1-6; D is unresolved. Germline V CDR1 and CDR2: LNHDA, SQIVND (reference sequence). The CDR3 covers 13 residues. V was shortened by 5 bases and J by 8 bases, with 10 bases between the two germline ends. CDR3: CASSLGLDSPLHF. As DNA, the CDR3 is TGTGCCAGTAGTTTAGGGCTGGATTCACCCCTCCACTTT.

The V gene is TRBV28, the J gene TRBJ1-5; D is perhaps TRBD1 (6 bases). This CDR3 is 19 amino acids long. Trimming shortened V by 3 bases and J by 2 bases, and 23 bases separated the two germline ends. The germline V gene has CDR1 MDHEN and CDR2 SYDVKM. This chain's CDR3 is CASSFIGQRYRVGNQPQHF. The CDR3 bases are TGTGCCAGCAGTTTTATCGGACAGAGATATCGAGTGGGCAATCAGCCCCAGCATTTT.

The V gene is TRBV5-1, the J gene TRBJ1-1; weak D call: TRBD1 (6 bases). Germline V lookup: CDR1 SGHRS, CDR2 YFSETQ. This CDR3 is 16 amino acids long. Trimming removed 0 bases at V and 1 base at J, with 13 bases between. CDR3 DNA: TGCGCCAGCAGCTTGGGACCCGGGACACCGAACACTGAAGCTTTCTTT. This codes for CASSLGPGTPNTEAFF.

The chain is built from TRBV5-6 and TRBJ2-5, with TRBD1 as a possible D gene (6 bases). This CDR3 is built from 16 residues. From germline, CDR1 is SGHDT and CDR2 YYEEEE. V gave up 4 bases and J gave up 2 bases, with 18 bases separating them. This chain's CDR3 is CASSLSFRGEQETQYF. CDR3 bases: TGTGCCAGCAGCCTTAGCTTCAGGGGAGAGCAAGAGACCCAGTACTTC.

The rearrangement links TRBV27 to TRBJ2-2, with D perhaps matching TRBD1 (7 bases). Trimming pared 6 bases from V and 3 bases from J, leaving 17 bases between. Germline V gene data show CDR1 as MNHEY and CDR2 as SMNVEV (reference sequence). This CDR3 comprises 16 residues. The CDR3, as DNA: TGTGCCAGCAGCCCCCCAGGGGGGCTGTACACCGGGGAGCTGTTTTTT. Protein sequence: CASSPPGGLYTGELFF.

This sequence joins TRBV18 and TRBJ2-3; TRBD2 agrees at 14 bases. This CDR3 is built from 19 residues. V shed 3 bases, J shed 2 bases, and the junction held 10 bases outside the gene matches. Germline CDR1 is KGHSH and CDR2 is LQKENI. This CDR3 reads CASSPDRSGLAGVTDTQYF. CDR3 nucleotides: TGTGCCAGCTCACCCGATAGGTCGGGACTAGCGGGGGTCACAGATACGCAGTATTTT.

The V gene is TRBV28, the J gene TRBJ2-7, with a weak D call TRBD2 (5 bases). The CDR3 runs to 14 residues. V was shortened by 5 bases and J by 4 bases, with 15 bases between the two germline ends. From germline, CDR1 is MDHEN and CDR2 SYDVKM. The CDR3 DNA follows: TGTGCCAGCAGTCTTCTAGCCTACTCATACGAGCAGTACTTC. Encoded protein: CASSLLAYSYEQYF. Full variable domain (missing parts from reference TRBV28 and TRBJ2-7): DVKVTQSSRYLVKRTGEKVFLECVQDMDHENMFWYRQDPGLGLRLIYFSYDVKMKEKGDIPEGYSVSREKKERFSLILESASTNQTSMYLCASSLLAYSYEQYFGPGTRLTVT.

V and J are TRBV18 and TRBJ2-3, with 12 nucleotides matching TRBD2. Germline assignment: CDR1 KGHSH and CDR2 LQKENI. V was pared by 2 bases and J by 4 bases, with 4 bases of the junction left unmatched. CDR3 length: 16 amino acids. The CDR3 coding sequence is TGTGCCAGCTCACCAATTCTAGCGGGAGGGTCAGATACGCAGTATTTT. It yields the protein CASSPILAGGSDTQYF.